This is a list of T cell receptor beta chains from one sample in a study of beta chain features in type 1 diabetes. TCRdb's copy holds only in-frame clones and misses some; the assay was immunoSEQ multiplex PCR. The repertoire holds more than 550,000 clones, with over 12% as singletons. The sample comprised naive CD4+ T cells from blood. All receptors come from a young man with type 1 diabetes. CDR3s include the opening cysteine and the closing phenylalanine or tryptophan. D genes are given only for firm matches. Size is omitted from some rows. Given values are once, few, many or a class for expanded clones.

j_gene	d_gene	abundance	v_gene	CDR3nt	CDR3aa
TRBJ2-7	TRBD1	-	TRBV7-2	TGTGCCAGCAGCTTAGCGGTCCAGGGGGCCTACGAGCAGTACTTC	CASSLAVQGAYEQYF
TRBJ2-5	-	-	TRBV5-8	TGTGCCAGCAGCCTCCGGCGGACGGAGACCCAGTACTTC	CASSLRRTETQYF
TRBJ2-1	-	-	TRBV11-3	TGTGCCAGCAGCCTCCATAGAGAGGATGAGCAGTTCTTC	CASSLHREDEQFF
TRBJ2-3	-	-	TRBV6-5	TGTGCCAGCAGTTACTCAAGGGATACAGATACGCAGTATTTT	CASSYSRDTDTQYF
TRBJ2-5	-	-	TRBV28	TGTGCCAGCAGTTCCTGGACAGAGCAAGAGACCCAGTACTTC	CASSSWTEQETQYF
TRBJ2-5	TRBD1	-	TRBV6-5	TGTGCCAGCAGTTACGACAGGGCGGAGACCCAGTACTTC	CASSYDRAETQYF
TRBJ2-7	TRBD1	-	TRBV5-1	TGCGCCAGCAGCACGGGACAGGGGTTCCACGAGCAGTACTTC	CASSTGQGFHEQYF
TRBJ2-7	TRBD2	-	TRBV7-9	TGTGCCAGCAGCTTAGTGGCTAGCGGAACTTACGAGCAGTACTTC	CASSLVASGTYEQYF
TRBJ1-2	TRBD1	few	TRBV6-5	TGTGCCAGCAGTTACTCGGGCCCCGGGACAGGATATGGCTACACCTTC	CASSYSGPGTGYGYTF
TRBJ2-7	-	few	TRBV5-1	TGCGCCAGCAGCGTACGCGGCGGGGACTACGAGCAGTACTTC	CASSVRGGDYEQYF
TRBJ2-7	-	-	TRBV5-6	TGTGCCAGCAGCTTCGGACAGACCCTCTTCGAGCAGTACTTC	CASSFGQTLFEQYF
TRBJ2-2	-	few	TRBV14	TGTGCCAGCAGCCAGGTGGGGTACGCCGGGGAGCTGTTTTTT	CASSQVGYAGELFF
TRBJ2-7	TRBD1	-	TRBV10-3	TGTGCCTCATCGGGACAGTCGAGCTCCTACGAGCAGTACTTC	CASSGQSSSYEQYF
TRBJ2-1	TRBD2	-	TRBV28	TGTGCCAGCAGTTCCGGACTAGCGGGAGGTGAGCAGTTCTTC	CASSSGLAGGEQFF
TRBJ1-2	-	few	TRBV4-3	TGCGCCAGCAGCCAAGATAGGAACAGGGCGAACTATGGCTACACCTTC	CASSQDRNRANYGYTF
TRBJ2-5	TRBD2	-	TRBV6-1	TGTGCCAGCAGTGAGGTTGGGAGGGAAGAGACCCAGTACTTC	CASSEVGREETQYF
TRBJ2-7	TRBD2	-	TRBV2	TGTGCCGGGTTAGCGGGAGACATTCAGGAGCAGTACTTC	CAGLAGDIQEQYF
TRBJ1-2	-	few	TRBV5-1	TGCGCCAGCAGCTTGGGAACCCAGGCCAACTATGGCTACACCTTC	CASSLGTQANYGYTF
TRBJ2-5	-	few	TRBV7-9	TGTGCCAGCAGCTTCTTAAGGGGTTCGGCAGAGACCCAGTACTTC	CASSFLRGSAETQYF
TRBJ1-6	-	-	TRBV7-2	TGTGCCAGCAGGGGCCGACAGCCGGGCGGGTCCCTCCACTTT	CASRGRQPGGSLHF
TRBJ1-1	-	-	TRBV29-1	TGCAGCGCTTCGACAGATTTGAACACTGAAGCTTTCTTT	CSASTDLNTEAFF
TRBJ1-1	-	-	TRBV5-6	TGTGCCAGCAGGCCAGAAACACTGAACACTGAAGCTTTCTTT	CASRPETLNTEAFF
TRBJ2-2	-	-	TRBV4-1	TGCGCCAGCAGCAAGGAGGGCAGGGCCCTCGGCGGGGAGCTGTTTTTT	CASSKEGRALGGELFF
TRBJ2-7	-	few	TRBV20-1	TGCAGTGCGTACAGGACCAGCGAGCAGTACTTC	CSAYRTSEQYF
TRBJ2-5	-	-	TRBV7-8	TGTGCCAGCAGCTTAGTGGGGGGCCGAGAGACCCAGTACTTC	CASSLVGGRETQYF
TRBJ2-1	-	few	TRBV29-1	TGCAGCGCCGATGGGGATACCAGGGCCACCTACAATGAGCAGTTCTTC	CSADGDTRATYNEQFF
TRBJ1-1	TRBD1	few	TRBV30	TGTGCCTGGAGATCAGGGGGGTACACTGAAGCTTTCTTT	CAWRSGGYTEAFF
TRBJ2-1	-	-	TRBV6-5	TGTGCCAGCAGTGCGACAGGCTTCGGCCGCAATGAGCAGTTCTTC	CASSATGFGRNEQFF
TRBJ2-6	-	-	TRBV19	TGTGCCAGTAGTATCAGGGCTGGGGCCAACGTCCTGACTTTC	CASSIRAGANVLTF
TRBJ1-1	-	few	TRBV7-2	TGTGCCAGCAGCTTAAGACAAATAAACACTGAAGCTTTCTTT	CASSLRQINTEAFF
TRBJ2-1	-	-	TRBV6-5	TGTGCCAGCAGCATGGGGGGATCCAGCTACAATGAGCAGTTCTTC	CASSMGGSSYNEQFF
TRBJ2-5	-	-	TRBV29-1	TGCAGCGTTGAAGATTTAACAGGAGGAGGAGAGACCCAGTACTTC	CSVEDLTGGGETQYF
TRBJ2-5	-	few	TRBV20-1	TGCAGTGAAGGGGGCCAAGAGACCCAGTACTTC	CSEGGQETQYF
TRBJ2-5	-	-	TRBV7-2	TGTGCCAGCAGCTTAAGGCGAGGAGAGACCCAGTACTTC	CASSLRRGETQYF
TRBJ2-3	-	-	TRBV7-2	TGTGCCAGCAGCTTACCGGATACGCAGTATTTT	CASSLPDTQYF